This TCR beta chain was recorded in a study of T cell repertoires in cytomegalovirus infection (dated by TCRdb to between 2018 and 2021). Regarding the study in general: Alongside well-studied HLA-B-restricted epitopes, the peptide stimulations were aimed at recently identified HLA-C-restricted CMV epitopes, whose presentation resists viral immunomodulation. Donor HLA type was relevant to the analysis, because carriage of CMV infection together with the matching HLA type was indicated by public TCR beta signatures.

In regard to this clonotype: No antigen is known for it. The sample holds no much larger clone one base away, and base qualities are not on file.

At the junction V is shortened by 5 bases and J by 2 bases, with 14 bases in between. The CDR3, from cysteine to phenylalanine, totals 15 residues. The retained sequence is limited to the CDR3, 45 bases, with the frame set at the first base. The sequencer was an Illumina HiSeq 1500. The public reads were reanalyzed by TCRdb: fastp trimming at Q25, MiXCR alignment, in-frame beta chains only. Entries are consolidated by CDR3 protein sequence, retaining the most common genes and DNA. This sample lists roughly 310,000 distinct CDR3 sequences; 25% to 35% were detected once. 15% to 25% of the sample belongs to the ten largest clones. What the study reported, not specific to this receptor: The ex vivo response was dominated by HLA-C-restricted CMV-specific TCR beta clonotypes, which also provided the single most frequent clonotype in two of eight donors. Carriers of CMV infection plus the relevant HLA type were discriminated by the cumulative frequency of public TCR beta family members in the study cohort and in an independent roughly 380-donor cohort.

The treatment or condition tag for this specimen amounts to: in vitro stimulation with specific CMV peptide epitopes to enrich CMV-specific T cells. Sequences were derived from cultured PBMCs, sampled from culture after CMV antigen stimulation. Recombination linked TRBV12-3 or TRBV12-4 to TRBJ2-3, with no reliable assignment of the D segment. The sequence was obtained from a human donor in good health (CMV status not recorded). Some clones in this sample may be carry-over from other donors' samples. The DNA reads TGTGCCAGCAGTCCCAGGACGAGGTCCACAGATACGCAGTATTTT. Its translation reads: CASSPRTRSTDTQYF.